This T cell receptor beta chain was observed in a study of blood T cell repertoires in COVID-19. Study details: In each case, the material was cDNA or gDNA derived from T cells, B-cell-depleted T cells, or PBMCs.

Per the study methods: Reference gene primer amplification yielded estimated nucleated cell counts. Method: immunoSEQ multiplex PCR; TCRdb's copy keeps in-frame clones and lacks some. Clone size and V and J calls were adopted from that table, with D and trimming inferred from the DNA. The data show more than 150,000 clones, 60% to 80% seen once. This receptor was taken from a woman in her sixties or seventies with acute or convalescent COVID-19. The sequenced sample was peripheral blood.

The CDR3: CASSLLRGSGANVLTF. The CDR3 DNA reads as TGTGCCAGCAGCTTACTGCGGGGATCTGGGGCCAACGTCCTGACTTTC. The rearrangement uses TRBV7-3 and TRBJ2-6, with D possibly being TRBD2 (6 bases). V was shortened by 2 bases and J by 1 base, with 9 bases between the two germline ends. The CDR3 runs 16 residues. Germline V gene sequence: CDR1 SGHTA, CDR2 FQGTGA. The whole variable domain, remainder taken from reference TRBV7-3 and TRBJ2-6, is GAGVSQTPSNKVTEKGKYVELRCDPISGHTALYWYRQSLGQGPEFLIYFQGTGAADDSGLPNDRFFAVRPEGSVSTLKIQRTERGDSAVYLCASSLLRGSGANVLTFGAGSRLTVL.